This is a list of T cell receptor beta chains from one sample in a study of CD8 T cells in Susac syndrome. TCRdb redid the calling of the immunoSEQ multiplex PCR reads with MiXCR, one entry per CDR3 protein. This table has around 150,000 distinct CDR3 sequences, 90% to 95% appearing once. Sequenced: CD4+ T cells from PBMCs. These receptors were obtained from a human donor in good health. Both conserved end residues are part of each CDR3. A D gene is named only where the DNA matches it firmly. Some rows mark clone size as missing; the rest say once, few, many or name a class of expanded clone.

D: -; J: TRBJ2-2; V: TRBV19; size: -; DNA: TGTGCCAGTAGTTCGACACAAAACACCGGGGAGCTGTTTTTT; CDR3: CASSSTQNTGELFF
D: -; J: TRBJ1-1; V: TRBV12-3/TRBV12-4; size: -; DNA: TGTGCCAGCAGCTCTCAGGGGATTGTCACTGAAGCTTTCTTT; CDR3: CASSSQGIVTEAFF
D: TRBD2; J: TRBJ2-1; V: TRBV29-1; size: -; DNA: TGCAGCGTTGAGCCCGGGGGGGCCGATGAGCAGTTCTTC; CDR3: CSVEPGGADEQFF
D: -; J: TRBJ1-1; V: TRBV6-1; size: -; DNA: TGTGCCAGCAGCCTCGAGAAGGCGTACACTGAAGCTTTCTTT; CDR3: CASSLEKAYTEAFF
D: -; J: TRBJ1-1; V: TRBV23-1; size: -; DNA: TGCGCCAGCAGTCAATCTTCCCCAACGAACACTGAAGCTTTCTTT; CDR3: CASSQSSPTNTEAFF
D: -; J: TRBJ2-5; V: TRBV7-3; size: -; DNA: TGTGCCAGCAGCCAGGGGCCGCTGAGCGGTACCCAGTACTTC; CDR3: CASSQGPLSGTQYF
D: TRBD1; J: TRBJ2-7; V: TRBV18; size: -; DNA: TGTGCCAGCTCACTTCAAGGGGGCGCGGAGTGGTACGAGCAGTACTTC; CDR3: CASSLQGGAEWYEQYF
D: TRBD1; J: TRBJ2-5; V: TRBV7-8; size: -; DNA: TGTGCCAGCAGCCAAACAGGGGGCACCGGGGAGACCCAGTACTTC; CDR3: CASSQTGGTGETQYF
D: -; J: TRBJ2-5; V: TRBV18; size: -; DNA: TGTGCCAGCTCACCTTTGCCAGGAGAGACCCAGTACTTC; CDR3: CASSPLPGETQYF
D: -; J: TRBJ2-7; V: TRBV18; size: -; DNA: TGTGCCAGCTCACCACCAAGTAAGGGGACCTACGAGCAGTACTTC; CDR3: CASSPPSKGTYEQYF
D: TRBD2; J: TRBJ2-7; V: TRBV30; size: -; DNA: TGTGCCTGGAGCCGGGGGGGGGACGCCTACGAGCAGTACTTC; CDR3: CAWSRGGDAYEQYF
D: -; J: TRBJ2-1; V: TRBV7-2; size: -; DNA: TGTGCCAGCAGCTTAGGATGGAATGAGCAGTTCTTC; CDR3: CASSLGWNEQFF
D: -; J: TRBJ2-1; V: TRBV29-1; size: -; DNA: TGCAGCGGTATGGCTTACGATGAGCAGTTCTTC; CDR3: CSGMAYDEQFF
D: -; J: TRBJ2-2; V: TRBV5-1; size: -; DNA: TGCGCCAGCAGCTTGCGCCTTACGAACACCGGGGAGCTGTTTTTT; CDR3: CASSLRLTNTGELFF
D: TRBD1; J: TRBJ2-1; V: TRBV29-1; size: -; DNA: TGCAGCGTTACCTCCGGGACAGGGCAATACAATGAGCAGTTCTTC; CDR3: CSVTSGTGQYNEQFF
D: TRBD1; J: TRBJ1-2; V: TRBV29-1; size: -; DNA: TGCAGCGTCATAGACAGGGGGTTCTATGGCTACACCTTC; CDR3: CSVIDRGFYGYTF
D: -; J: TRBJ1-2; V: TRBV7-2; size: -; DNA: TGTGCCAGCAGCTTAGACGGGGGGCTCGGTGGCTACACCTTC; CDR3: CASSLDGGLGGYTF
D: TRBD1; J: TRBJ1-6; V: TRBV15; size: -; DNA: TGTGCCACCAGCAGAAGCGCCGACAGGGCGGATTCACCCCTCCACTTT; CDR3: CATSRSADRADSPLHF
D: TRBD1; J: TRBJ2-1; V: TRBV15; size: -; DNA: TGTGCCACCAGGCCGGGGAACAGGGGGGATGAGCAGTTCTTC; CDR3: CATRPGNRGDEQFF
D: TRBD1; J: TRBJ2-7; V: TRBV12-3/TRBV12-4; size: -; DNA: TGTGCCAGCAGTTTAAGGGGGCATGAGCAGTACTTC; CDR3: CASSLRGHEQYF
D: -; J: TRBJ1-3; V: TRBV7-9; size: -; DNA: TGTGCCAGCAGCTTAGGTGCTTCCGAACCTCGAAACACCATATATTTT; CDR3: CASSLGASEPRNTIYF
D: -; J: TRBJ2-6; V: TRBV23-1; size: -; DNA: TGCGCCAGCTCACTATACAGGGTGGGCTCTGGGGCCAACGTCCTGACTTTC; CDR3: CASSLYRVGSGANVLTF
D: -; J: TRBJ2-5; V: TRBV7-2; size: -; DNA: TGTGCCAGCAGAAAGGGGGACCAAGAGACCCAGTACTTC; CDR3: CASRKGDQETQYF
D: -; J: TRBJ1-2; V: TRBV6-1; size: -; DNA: TGTGCCAGCAGCTCGCTCAGGGAGGGGAACTATGGCTACACCTTC; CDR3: CASSSLREGNYGYTF
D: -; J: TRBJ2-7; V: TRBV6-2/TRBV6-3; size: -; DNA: TGTGCCATCCGTAGGAGCTCCTACGAGCAGTACTTC; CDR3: CAIRRSSYEQYF
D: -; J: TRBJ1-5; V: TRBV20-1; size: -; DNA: TGCAGTGCTAGAGCTCGAGTGGGGGTGGTCAATCAGCCCCAGCATTTT; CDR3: CSARARVGVVNQPQHF
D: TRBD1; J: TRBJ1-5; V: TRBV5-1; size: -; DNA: TGCGCCAGCAGCCCGATGGACAGGTATCAGCCCCAGCATTTT; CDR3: CASSPMDRYQPQHF
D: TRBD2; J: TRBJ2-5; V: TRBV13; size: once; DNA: TGTGCCAGCAGCTTTCGGGGGGGCACCGAGACCCAGTACTTC; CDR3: CASSFRGGTETQYF
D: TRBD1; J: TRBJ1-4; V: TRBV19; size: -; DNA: TGTGCCAGTACCACCGTGGTTGGGGGGACAGGTGAAAAACTGTTTTTT; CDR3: CASTTVVGGTGEKLFF
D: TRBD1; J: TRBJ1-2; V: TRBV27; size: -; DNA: TGTGCCAGCGGTCTCGGACAGGGCTATGGCTACACCTTC; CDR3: CASGLGQGYGYTF
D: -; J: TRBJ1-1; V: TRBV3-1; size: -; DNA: TGTGCCAGCAGCCAAGGGTCAGTCGAAGCTTTCTTT; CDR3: CASSQGSVEAFF
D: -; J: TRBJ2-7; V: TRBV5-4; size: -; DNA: TGTGCCAGCAGCTTGTTCCTGGGGCCCCTCTCCTACGAGCAGTACTTC; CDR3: CASSLFLGPLSYEQYF
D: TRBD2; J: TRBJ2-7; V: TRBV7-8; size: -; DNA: TGTGCCAGCAGCTTAGTGGGCGGGGGGACCAACGCCCCCTACGAGCAGTACTTC; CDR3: CASSLVGGGTNAPYEQYF
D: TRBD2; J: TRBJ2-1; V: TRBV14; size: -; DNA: TGTGCCAGCAGTCCTAGACTAGCAAGCGAGCAGTTCTTC; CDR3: CASSPRLASEQFF
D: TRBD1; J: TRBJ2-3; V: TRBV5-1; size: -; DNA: TGCGCCAGCAGTCAGACAGGGGGCGCTAGCACAGATACGCAGTATTTT; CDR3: CASSQTGGASTDTQYF
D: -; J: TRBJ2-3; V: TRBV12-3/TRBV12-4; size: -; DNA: TGTGCCAGCAGTCTTGGATGGCATACGCAGTATTTT; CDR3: CASSLGWHTQYF
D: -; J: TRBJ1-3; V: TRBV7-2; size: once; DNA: TGTGCCAGCAGCCCCAACTACTCTGGAAACACCATATATTTT; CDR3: CASSPNYSGNTIYF
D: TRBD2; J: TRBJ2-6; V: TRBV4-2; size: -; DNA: TGTGCCAGCAGCCAAGTTACTAGCGGGGGGGCGTCTGGGGCCAACGTCCTGACTTTC; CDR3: CASSQVTSGGASGANVLTF
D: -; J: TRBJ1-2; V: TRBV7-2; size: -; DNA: TGTGCCAGCAGCCCTTCGGGGGCCGGTGACTATGGCTACACCTTC; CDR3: CASSPSGAGDYGYTF
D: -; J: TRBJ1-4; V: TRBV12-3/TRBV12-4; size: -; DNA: TGTGCCAGCAGTTTTCTGCTTGAAAAACTGTTTTTT; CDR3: CASSFLLEKLFF
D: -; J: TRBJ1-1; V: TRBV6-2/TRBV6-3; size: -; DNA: TGTGCCAGCAGTTACAGTTTTTCTCGAAGGGACACTGAAGCTTTCTTT; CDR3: CASSYSFSRRDTEAFF
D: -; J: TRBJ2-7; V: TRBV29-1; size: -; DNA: TGCAGCGTTGTGCGGGGTTCCTACGAGCAGTACTTC; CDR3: CSVVRGSYEQYF
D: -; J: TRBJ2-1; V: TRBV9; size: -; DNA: TGTGCAGGATCGGATGGTATATTGTCCTACAATGAGCAGTTCTTC; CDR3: CAGSDGILSYNEQFF
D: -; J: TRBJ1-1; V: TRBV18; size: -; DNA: TGTGCCAGCTCACCACCGGTCGGCAGGATGAAAGCTTTCTTT; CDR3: CASSPPVGRMKAFF
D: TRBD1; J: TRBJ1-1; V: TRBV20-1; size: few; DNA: TGCAGTGCCCCGGGACAGGGGGACACTGAAGCTTTCTTT; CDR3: CSAPGQGDTEAFF
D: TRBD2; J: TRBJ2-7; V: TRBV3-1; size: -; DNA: TGTGCCAGCAGCCGCAGCGGGGCGCCATACGAGCAGTACTTC; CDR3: CASSRSGAPYEQYF
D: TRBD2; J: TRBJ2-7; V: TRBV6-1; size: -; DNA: TGTGCCAGCAGCCCCTTACGGGGGGGGCACTCATACGAGCAGTACTTC; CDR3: CASSPLRGGHSYEQYF
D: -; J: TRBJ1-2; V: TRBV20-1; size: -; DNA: TGCAGTGCTGTCGACGGGCTTTATGGCTACACCTTC; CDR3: CSAVDGLYGYTF
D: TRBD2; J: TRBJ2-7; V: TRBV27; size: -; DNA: TGTGCCAGCAGTCCCCAGAGCGTACTAGCGGGGAACTCCTACGAGCAGTACTTC; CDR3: CASSPQSVLAGNSYEQYF
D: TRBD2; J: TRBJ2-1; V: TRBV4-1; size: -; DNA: TGCGCCAGCAGCCTTCGGACTAGCGGGGAGAATGAGCAGTTCTTC; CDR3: CASSLRTSGENEQFF
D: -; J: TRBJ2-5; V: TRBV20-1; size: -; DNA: TGCAGTGCTGAATGGCAAGAGACCCAGTACTTC; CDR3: CSAEWQETQYF
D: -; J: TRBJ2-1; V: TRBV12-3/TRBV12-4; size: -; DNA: TGTGCCAGCAGCCCCGGGACAGAGCAGTTCTTC; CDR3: CASSPGTEQFF
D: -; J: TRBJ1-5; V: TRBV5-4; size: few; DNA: TGTGCCAGCTCCGTGGAAGGTGGGGATCAGCCCCAGCATTTT; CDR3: CASSVEGGDQPQHF
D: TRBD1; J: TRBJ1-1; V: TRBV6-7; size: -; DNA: TGTGCCAGCAAGGACAGGGAAGGGCCTGAAGCTTTCTTT; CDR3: CASKDREGPEAFF
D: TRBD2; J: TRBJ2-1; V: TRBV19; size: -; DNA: TGTGCCAGTAGTATTGGTAGCGGGGGTCCCTACAATGAGCAGTTCTTC; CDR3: CASSIGSGGPYNEQFF
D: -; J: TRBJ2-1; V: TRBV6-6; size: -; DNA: TGTGCCAGCAGTTACGACAATGAGCAGTTCTTC; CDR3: CASSYDNEQFF
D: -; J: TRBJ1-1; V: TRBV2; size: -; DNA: TGTGCCAGCAGTCCTATAGGTCCCCTGGAAGCTTTCTTT; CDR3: CASSPIGPLEAFF
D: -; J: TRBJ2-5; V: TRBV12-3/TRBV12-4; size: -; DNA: TGTGCCAGCAGTTACCCGAGTGGGACCCAGTACTTC; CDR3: CASSYPSGTQYF
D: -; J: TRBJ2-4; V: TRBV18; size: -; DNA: TGTGCCAGCTCACCACCTACTAGCACATCCCCCAAAAACATTCAGTACTTC; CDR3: CASSPPTSTSPKNIQYF